This T cell receptor (beta chain) was sequenced during a study of blood T cell repertoires in COVID-19. Overall study: COVID-19 samples collected from the United States, Italy and Spain covered acute and convalescent phases. T cells, B-cell-depleted T cells, or PBMCs provided the cDNA or gDNA that served as material.

The CDR3 runs 15 residues. Germline V gene lookup returns CDR1 MDHEN and CDR2 SYDVKM. The V gene lost 3 bases and the J gene lost 1 base, with 9 bases spanning the gap. Methods used by the authors: Amplified reference gene primers provided the basis for estimating nucleated cell counts. TCRdb's table, derived via immunoSEQ multiplex PCR, lists solely in-frame clones and lacks some. V and J calls and clone size are given by that table; D and trimming were obtained from the DNA. The table lists about 70,000 clones, about 80% of them singletons. This rearrangement joins TRBV28 to TRBJ2-2, with D uncertain. Material: peripheral blood. This sequence originates from a man between 70 and 80 years old who had recovered from COVID-19. The CDR3 DNA reads TGTGCCAGCAGTTTCTATAGCCAGAACACCGGGGAGCTGTTTTTT. This sequence encodes CASSFYSQNTGELFF.